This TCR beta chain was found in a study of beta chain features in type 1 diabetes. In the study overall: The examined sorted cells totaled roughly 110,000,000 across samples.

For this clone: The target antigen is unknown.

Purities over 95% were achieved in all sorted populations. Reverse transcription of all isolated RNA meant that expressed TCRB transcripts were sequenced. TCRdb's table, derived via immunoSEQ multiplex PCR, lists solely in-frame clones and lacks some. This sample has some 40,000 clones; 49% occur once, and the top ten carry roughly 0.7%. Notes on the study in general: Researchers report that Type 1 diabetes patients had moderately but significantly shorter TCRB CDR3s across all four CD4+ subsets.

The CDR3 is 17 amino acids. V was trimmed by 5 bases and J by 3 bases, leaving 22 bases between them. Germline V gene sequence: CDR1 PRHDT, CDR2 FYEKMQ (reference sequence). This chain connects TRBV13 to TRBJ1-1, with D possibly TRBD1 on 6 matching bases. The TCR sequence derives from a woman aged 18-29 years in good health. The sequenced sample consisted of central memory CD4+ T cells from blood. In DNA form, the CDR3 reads TGTGCCAGCAGCCGCACGGGATTTGGGGGCGCGTACACTGAAGCTTTCTTT. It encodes CASSRTGFGGAYTEAFF.